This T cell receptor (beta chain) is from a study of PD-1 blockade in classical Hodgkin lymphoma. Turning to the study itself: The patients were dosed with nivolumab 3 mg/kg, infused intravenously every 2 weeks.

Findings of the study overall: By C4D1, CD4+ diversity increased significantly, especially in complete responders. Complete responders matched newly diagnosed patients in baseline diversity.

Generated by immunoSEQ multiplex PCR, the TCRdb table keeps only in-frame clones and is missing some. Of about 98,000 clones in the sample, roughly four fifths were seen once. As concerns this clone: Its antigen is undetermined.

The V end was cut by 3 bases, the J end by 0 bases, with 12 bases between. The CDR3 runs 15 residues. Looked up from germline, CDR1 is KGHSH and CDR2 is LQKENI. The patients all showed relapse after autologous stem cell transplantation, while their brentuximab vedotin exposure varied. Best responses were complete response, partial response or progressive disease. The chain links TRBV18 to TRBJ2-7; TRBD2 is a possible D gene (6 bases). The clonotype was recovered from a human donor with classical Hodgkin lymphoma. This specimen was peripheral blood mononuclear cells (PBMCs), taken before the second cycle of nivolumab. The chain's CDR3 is CASSPRRGGSYEQYF. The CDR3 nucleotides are TGTGCCAGCTCACCGCGGCGGGGCGGCTCCTACGAGCAGTACTTC.